These 23 T cell receptor beta chains were sequenced from one sample in a study of blood T cell repertoires in COVID-19. Some clones are missing from TCRdb's copy, which holds only in-frame ones; the method was immunoSEQ multiplex PCR. The table records fewer than 200,000 clones, approximately 79% of them present only once. Material: PBMCs or T cells enriched from blood (not recorded which). The receptor set was obtained from a woman between 65 and 79 years old in a cohort exposed to, infected with or recovered from COVID-19 (not recorded which).

J is TRBJ2-3 and V is TRBV2, with TRBD2 matching 8 bases. V was clipped by 5 bases and J by 0 bases; unmatched bases: 7. This CDR3 is 16 amino acids long. Germline CDR1 and CDR2: SNHLY and FYNNEI. The CDR3 coding sequence is TGTGCCAGCAGTCTATTAGCGGGGCGAAGCACAGATACGCAGTATTTT. Amino acids: CASSLLAGRSTDTQYF. The full variable domain, with the rest looked up from reference TRBV2 and TRBJ2-3, is EPEVTQTPSHQVTQMGQEVILRCVPISNHLYFYWYRQILGQKVEFLVSFYNNEISEKSEIFDDQFSVERPDGSNFTLKIRSTKLEDSAMYFCASSLLAGRSTDTQYFGPGTRLTVL.

J is TRBJ2-1 and V is TRBV6-2 or TRBV6-3; 9 bases align to TRBD1. V gave up 7 bases and J gave up 4 bases; unmatched junction bases: 5. The CDR3 loop spans 14 amino acids. Germline V gene data show CDR1 as MNHEY and CDR2 as SVGEGT. The CDR3 sequence is CASTPDRGYNEQFF. In DNA form, the CDR3 reads TGTGCCAGCACCCCGGACAGGGGATACAATGAGCAGTTCTTC.

This chain links TRBV28 with TRBJ2-1, with TRBD2 matching 10 bases. Germline V gene sequence: CDR1 MDHEN, CDR2 SYDVKM. The ends lost 6 bases at V and 7 bases at J; junction bases unmatched: 9. This CDR3 spans 15 amino acids. The CDR3 coding sequence is TGTGCCAGCAGATACCCTAGCGGGAGTGGAAATGAGCAGTTCTTC. Protein product: CASRYPSGSGNEQFF.

J is TRBJ1-3 and V is TRBV9; the D gene is possibly TRBD1 (5 bases). Trimming took 4 bases from V and 4 from J, leaving 15 bases between them. This CDR3 has 15 amino acids. Germline CDR1 SGDLS, CDR2 YYNGEE. The CDR3 DNA reads as TGTGCCAGCAGCCTTGGAGGGGTCGGCGGAAACACCATATATTTT. Translated: CASSLGGVGGNTIYF. The full variable domain, rest sourced from reference TRBV9 and TRBJ1-3, is DSGVTQTPKHLITATGQRVTLRCSPRSGDLSVYWYQQSLDQGLQFLIQYYNGEERAKGNILERFSAQQFPDLHSELNLSSLELGDSALYFCASSLGGVGGNTIYFGEGSWLTVV.

V is TRBV27 and J is TRBJ2-2; D uncertain. The CDR3 is 13 amino acids. The V end lost 3 bases, the J end lost 2 bases, and 4 bases lay between the germline ends. CDR1 is MNHEY and CDR2 is SMNVEV in the germline V gene (reference sequence). CDR3 region: CASSFLNTGELFF. In nucleotides, the CDR3 is TGTGCCAGCAGTTTCCTAAACACCGGGGAGCTGTTTTTT.

The J gene is TRBJ2-5, the V gene TRBV6-2 or TRBV6-3; D possibly corresponds to TRBD1 (5 bases). Trimming removed 3 bases from V and 1 base from J, with 9 bases in between. The CDR3 extends over 14 amino acids. CDR1 and CDR2 from the germline V gene are MNHEY and SVGEGT. The CDR3 bases are TGTGCCAGCAGTTATACAGGTACCCAAGAGACCCAGTACTTC. Its protein product is CASSYTGTQETQYF.

V and J are TRBV5-1 and TRBJ2-2; D not certain. The CDR3 is 13 residues long. In germline, CDR1 is SGHRS, CDR2 YFSETQ. V was trimmed by 5 bases and J by 4 bases, leaving 9 bases between them. CDR3 in DNA: TGCGCCAGCAGGAGAGGCGTCACCGGGGAGCTGTTTTTT. Translation: CASRRGVTGELFF.

The CDR3: CASRTGNYGYTF. CDR3 sequence (DNA): TGTGCCAGTCGGACGGGAAACTATGGCTACACCTTC. The rearrangement links TRBV9 to TRBJ1-2; D remains unclear. V was shortened by 8 bases and J by 2 bases, with 10 bases between the two germline ends. CDR1 is SGDLS, CDR2 YYNGEE, per germline. CDR3 length equals 12 residues.

The chain has TRBV27 and TRBJ2-6, with D possibly TRBD2 on 6 matching bases. Per germline, CDR1 MNHEY and CDR2 SMNVEV (reference sequence). V dropped 10 bases and J dropped 0 bases, with 10 bases sitting between them. This CDR3 comprises 14 residues. The CDR3 loop is CATRRGSGANVLTF. For the CDR3, the DNA is TGTGCCACCCGGCGGGGCTCTGGGGCCAACGTCCTGACTTTC.

The genes are TRBV30 and TRBJ2-5, with 8 bases that match TRBD2. V was pared by 2 bases and J by 5 bases, with 4 bases of the junction left unmatched. The CDR3 runs to 13 residues. Germline CDR1 and CDR2: GTSNPN and SVGIG (reference sequence). CDR3 sequence: CAWSSGSGETQYF. The CDR3 DNA reads as TGTGCCTGGAGTAGCGGGAGTGGTGAGACCCAGTACTTC.

V usage is TRBV19 and J usage is TRBJ1-5, with 8 bases lining up with TRBD1. Unmatched junction bases numbered 9, after V lost 2 bases and J lost 6 bases. This CDR3 has 16 residues. Germline CDR1 reads LNHDA; CDR2 reads SQIVND (reference sequence). The CDR3 is CASSIRAAGGFQPQHF. CDR3 DNA: TGTGCCAGTAGTATAAGGGCGGCAGGGGGCTTTCAGCCCCAGCATTTT. Complete variable domain (other parts from reference TRBV19 and TRBJ1-5): DGGITQSPKYLFRKEGQNVTLSCEQNLNHDAMYWYRQDPGQGLRLIYYSQIVNDFQKGDIAEGYSVSREKKESFPLTVTSAQKNPTAFYLCASSIRAAGGFQPQHFGDGTRLSIL.

A few counts support this clone. The CDR3, as DNA: TGTGCCAGCAGCTCTACAGGGGGCGCATGGGGCTACACCTTC. It is translated as CASSSTGGAWGYTF. The chain joins TRBV5-4 to TRBJ1-2; 9 bases agree with TRBD1. The germline V gene encodes CDR1 SGHNT and CDR2 YYREEE (reference sequence). J lost 8 bases, V lost 3 bases, and 8 bases had no gene match. CDR3 length: 14 residues. The full variable domain, rest sourced from reference TRBV5-4 and TRBJ1-2, is ETGVTQSPTHLIKTRGQQVTLRCSSQSGHNTVSWYQQALGQGPQFIFQYYREEENGRGNFPPRFSGLQFPNYSSELNVNALELDDSALYLCASSSTGGAWGYTFGSGTRLTVV.

V and J are TRBV29-1 and TRBJ1-3, with TRBD1 as a possible D gene (6 bases). The CDR3 runs to 13 residues. V was clipped by 1 base and J by 5 bases, with 9 bases between them. Looked up from germline, CDR1 is SQVTM and CDR2 is ANQGSEA. The CDR3 protein is CSVEGQERNTIYF. The DNA for the CDR3 is TGCAGCGTTGAAGGACAGGAGAGAAACACCATATATTTT.

The gene calls are TRBV13 and TRBJ2-5; 11 bases are shared with TRBD2. The CDR3 runs to 18 residues. The V and J ends lost 4 bases and 2 bases, in that order; junction bases with no gene match: 12. The germline gives CDR1 PRHDT, CDR2 FYEKMQ (reference sequence). The CDR3 region is CASSSTGLAASRQETQYF. CDR3 in DNA: TGTGCCAGCAGCTCCACGGGACTAGCGGCCTCGCGTCAAGAGACCCAGTACTTC.

As to this clone: The junction shows a germline mismatch at one end, possibly a read error. The chain links TRBV7-7 to TRBJ2-2, with 10 bases fitting TRBD2. CDR3 length equals 16 residues. In germline, CDR1 is SSHAT, CDR2 FNYEAQ (reference sequence). The CDR3 bases are TGTGCTAGCAGCTCTCTAGCGGGAGATTTCACCGGGGAGCTGTTTTTT. Translated: CASSSLAGDFTGELFF.

The chain employs TRBV7-2 and TRBJ2-3; 12 bases match TRBD2. V lost 4 bases, J lost 4 bases, and 3 bases stayed unmatched. CDR1 and CDR2 from the germline V gene are SGHTA and FQGNSA. CDR3 length equals 15 residues. The CDR3 DNA reads as TGTGCCAGCAGCTCCCGACTAGCGGGAGCAGATACGCAGTATTTT. This codes for CASSSRLAGADTQYF.

The chain employs TRBV7-2 and TRBJ2-1; 7 bases are shared with TRBD2. CDR3 size: 15 residues. Germline V lookup: CDR1 SGHTA, CDR2 FQGNSA. The ends lost 3 bases at V and 5 bases at J; junction bases unmatched: 7. CDR3 coding DNA: TGTGCCAGCAGCTTTGTTTGGGGGGGGGACAATGAGCAGTTCTTC. Protein: CASSFVWGGDNEQFF.

The sample holds a few counts of this clone. The rearrangement links TRBV7-8 to TRBJ1-2; D is uncertain. The CDR3 spans 17 residues. Trimming left V 4 bases short and J 7 bases short, with 25 bases between. The germline gives CDR1 SGHVS, CDR2 FQNEAQ. The CDR3 protein is CASSSDALWLLAGGYTF. The CDR3 DNA is TGTGCCAGCAGCTCGGACGCACTATGGCTACTAGCTGGTGGCTACACCTTC.

The chain recombines TRBV5-1 with TRBJ1-1; TRBD1 aligns across 7 bases. There are 13 residues in the CDR3. Germline CDR1 and CDR2: SGHRS and YFSETQ. J lost 2 bases, V lost 4 bases, and 2 bases had no gene match. CDR3 sequence: CASSKGANTEAFF. The DNA for the CDR3 is TGCGCCAGCAGCAAGGGGGCAAACACTGAAGCTTTCTTT.

This rearrangement joins TRBV6-5 to TRBJ2-2; D is undetermined. Germline CDR1 MNHEY, CDR2 SVGAGI. Trimming removed 2 bases from V and 2 bases from J, with 9 bases in between. CDR3 length: 15 residues. The CDR3 nucleotides are TGTGCCAGCAGTTACCTACAGCAAAACACCGGGGAGCTGTTTTTT. Amino acids: CASSYLQQNTGELFF.

The rearrangement joins TRBV4-2 to TRBJ2-7, with 10 bases identical to TRBD2. The V gene's germline CDR1 is LGHNA and CDR2 YNFKEQ. V was clipped by 3 bases and J by 9 bases; unmatched bases: 20. The CDR3 has 18 amino acids. The CDR3 DNA reads TGTGCCAGCAGCCACGACCTCGGGACTAGCGTAATCCTACGAGCGCAGTACTTC. It yields the protein CASSHDLGTSVILRAQYF.

The J gene is TRBJ1-3, the V gene TRBV6-5; the D is unclear. CDR3 length equals 14 residues. Germline V gene lookup returns CDR1 MNHEY and CDR2 SVGAGI. The germline V and J ends were trimmed by 0 bases and 4 bases, with 7 bases remaining between them. The CDR3 coding sequence is TGTGCCAGCAGTTACTCGAACACGGGAAACACCATATATTTT. Residues: CASSYSNTGNTIYF.

The rearrangement uses TRBV7-9 and TRBJ2-7; 7 bases are a match to TRBD1. Trimming at V came to 5 bases and at J to 2 bases, leaving 6 bases not matched to a gene. The germline V gene has CDR1 SEHNR and CDR2 FQNEAQ (reference sequence). This CDR3 is 14 amino acids long. CDR3 amino acids: CASSRQGGAYEQYF. Here the CDR3 DNA reads TGTGCCAGCAGCCGACAGGGTGGAGCCTACGAGCAGTACTTC.